These 17 T cell receptor beta chains were all obtained from the same sample, sequenced in a study of shared clonotypes between healthy human individuals. Profiled with immunoSEQ multiplex PCR; TCRdb holds only in-frame clones, not every one. Of 2 million to 2.5 million clones detected, less than 95% appear once; the ten largest clones hold about 0.41%. Material: naive CD4+ T cells from PBMCs. Specified subset: CD45RA+ positively selected. The origin of the receptors is a young man in good health. Some clones in this sample may be carry-over from other donors' samples.

The CDR3 DNA reads as TGTGCCAGCAGCCCAAGAGGGAGAAGGTGGGCCAATGAGCAGTTCTTC. This codes for CASSPRGRRWANEQFF. V is TRBV11-1 and J is TRBJ2-1, with D possibly TRBD2 on 5 matching bases. V lost 5 bases to trimming and J lost 6 bases, with 20 bases between them. Germline CDR1 reads SGHAT; CDR2 reads FQDESV (reference sequence). The CDR3 is 16 residues long.

V gene TRBV7-2 combines with J gene TRBJ2-7; 7 bases fit TRBD2. The junction had 13 bases not matched to a gene; V was cut back by 9 bases and J by 2 bases. CDR1 and CDR2 (germline): SGHTA, FQGNSA. The CDR3 runs 15 residues. The DNA for the CDR3 is TGTGCCAGTTCAATTGGGAGGGCCCCCACCTACGAGCAGTACTTC. Translation: CASSIGRAPTYEQYF. The full variable domain, its missing parts supplied by reference TRBV7-2 and TRBJ2-7, is GAGVSQSPSNKVTEKGKDVELRCDPISGHTALYWYRQSLGQGLEFLIYFQGNSAPDKSGLPSDRFSAERTGGSVSTLTIQRTQQEDSAVYLCASSIGRAPTYEQYFGPGTRLTVT.

In the case of this clone: The same CDR3 is also encoded by other DNA sequences in this sample. The chain uses TRBV18 and TRBJ2-5, with D maybe TRBD2 (6 bases). CDR3 size: 14 residues. The germline CDR1 and CDR2 sequences are KGHSH and LQKENI. V shed 3 bases and J shed 1 base, with 9 bases lying between them. Written as DNA, the CDR3 is TGTGCCAGCTCACCCGGGAGCCCCCAAGAGACCCAGTACTTC. Its protein is CASSPGSPQETQYF.

This sequence joins TRBV28 and TRBJ1-2; 10 bases fit TRBD1. This CDR3 is 16 amino acids long. From germline, CDR1 is MDHEN and CDR2 SYDVKM. J lost 4 bases, V lost 5 bases, and 10 bases had no gene match. The CDR3 DNA is TGTGCCAGCAGTCCCCCCCCGGGACAGGGGACCTATGGCTACACCTTC. It is translated as CASSPPPGQGTYGYTF.

V and J are TRBV29-1 and TRBJ1-4; D may be TRBD1 (5 bases). The length of the CDR3 is 13 residues. Trimming took off 7 bases at V and 2 bases at J, with 11 bases between the two ends. CDR1 SQVTM and CDR2 ANQGSEA come from the germline V gene. The CDR3 reads CSAGDATNEKLFF. In nucleotides, the CDR3 is TGCAGCGCCGGGGACGCTACTAATGAAAAACTGTTTTTT.

The CDR3 is CASSDGRGGDEQYF. DNA for the CDR3: TGTGCCAGCAGTGACGGGAGGGGAGGGGACGAGCAGTACTTC. This chain connects TRBV6-1 to TRBJ2-7, with TRBD2 matching over 8 bases. Germline V lookup: CDR1 MNHNS, CDR2 SASEGT. This CDR3 region has 14 residues. Trimming removed 3 bases from V and 5 bases from J; junction bases left unmatched: 6.

V is TRBV5-4 and J is TRBJ2-1; the D gene is possibly TRBD1 (5 bases). Germline lookup yields CDR1 SGHNT and CDR2 YYREEE (reference sequence). The CDR3 is made up of 14 amino acids. Trimming removed 0 bases from V and 9 bases from J, with 13 bases in between. The CDR3 loop is CASSLAQGSGEQFF. CDR3 DNA: TGTGCCAGCAGCTTGGCCCAGGGTTCCGGTGAGCAGTTCTTC.

Turning to this clone: This specimen includes other DNA sequences encoding the same CDR3. The chain employs TRBV28 and TRBJ2-5; unclear D gene. Germline CDR1 reads MDHEN; CDR2 reads SYDVKM. This CDR3 is built from 12 residues. V gave up 4 bases and J gave up 5 bases, with 8 bases separating them. The CDR3 DNA reads as TGTGCCAGCAGTTCGAGTCGGGAGACCCAGTACTTC. This codes for CASSSSRETQYF. The whole variable domain, filled in from reference TRBV28 and TRBJ2-5, reads DVKVTQSSRYLVKRTGEKVFLECVQDMDHENMFWYRQDPGLGLRLIYFSYDVKMKEKGDIPEGYSVSREKKERFSLILESASTNQTSMYLCASSSSRETQYFGPGTRLLVL.

The chain is built from TRBV5-1 and TRBJ2-6, with TRBD1 matching 11 bases. Unmatched junction bases numbered 9, after V lost 5 bases and J lost 8 bases. Germline CDR1 SGHRS, CDR2 YFSETQ. The CDR3 covers 16 residues. The CDR3: CASSGQGASASNVLTF. As DNA, the CDR3 is TGCGCCAGCAGTGGACAGGGGGCCTCAGCGTCCAACGTCCTGACTTTC.

CDR3: CASSRLGGRGGEQFF. The CDR3 bases are TGTGCCAGCAGCAGGCTGGGCGGGAGAGGCGGTGAGCAGTTCTTC. The chain has TRBV11-1 and TRBJ2-1; the match to TRBD2 covers 7 bases. CDR3 length: 15 residues. After removal of 5 bases from V and 9 bases from J, the junction contained 13 bases not matched to a gene. CDR1 is SGHAT, CDR2 FQDESV, per germline (reference sequence).

The V and J genes are TRBV28 and TRBJ2-6, with D perhaps TRBD1 (6 bases). Trimming took 8 bases from V and 2 from J, leaving 13 bases between them. CDR1 and CDR2 (germline): MDHEN, SYDVKM. The CDR3 spans 15 residues. The CDR3 DNA is TGTGCCAGCCTCAACAGGGTCCCTGGGGCCAACGTCCTGACTTTC. Translated, it gives CASLNRVPGANVLTF.

V is TRBV28 and J is TRBJ2-3, with 10 bases identical to TRBD1. Germline values: CDR1 MDHEN, CDR2 SYDVKM. V gave up 6 bases and J gave up 1 base; unmatched junction bases: 10. The CDR3 covers 17 residues. CDR3 region: CASRGDRGPSGTDTQYF. The CDR3 DNA follows: TGTGCCAGCAGAGGGGACAGGGGCCCTAGCGGCACAGATACGCAGTATTTT.

Turning to this clone: In the same sample, other DNA sequences code for this CDR3. The rearrangement uses TRBV30 and TRBJ1-1; 7 bases are a match to TRBD1. Per the germline V gene, CDR1 is GTSNPN and CDR2 is SVGIG (reference sequence). This CDR3 has 13 amino acids. V was pared by 1 base and J by 1 base, with 0 bases of the junction left unmatched. DNA for the CDR3: TGTGCCTGGAGTGGGACAGGGAACACTGAAGCTTTCTTT. It translates to CAWSGTGNTEAFF.

The gene calls are TRBV19 and TRBJ2-1, with D possibly called TRBD1 or TRBD2 (5 bases each). Trimming shortened V by 1 base and J by 0 bases, and 13 bases separated the two germline ends. The germline CDR1 and CDR2 sequences are LNHDA and SQIVND (reference sequence). The CDR3 runs 17 residues. CDR3 coding DNA: TGTGCCAGTAGTATAGCTACGGGACGAAGCTCCTACAATGAGCAGTTCTTC. It yields the protein CASSIATGRSSYNEQFF.

This clone came up once. This chain connects TRBV4-2 to TRBJ2-2; 10 nucleotides agree with TRBD2. This CDR3 is 16 amino acids long. Germline CDR1 is LGHNA and CDR2 is YNFKEQ. The junction had 4 bases not matched to a gene; V was cut back by 0 bases and J by 6 bases. CDR3 DNA sequence: TGTGCCAGCAGCCAAGAGGTAGCGGGAGGCCCCGGGGAGCTGTTTTTT. It is translated as CASSQEVAGGPGELFF.

The V call is TRBV27, the J call TRBJ1-5; TRBD1 might be the D (5 bases). Germline CDR1 reads MNHEY; CDR2 reads SMNVEV (reference sequence). The CDR3 is made up of 15 amino acids. The germline V and J ends were trimmed by 3 bases and 3 bases, with 12 bases remaining between them. CDR3 coding DNA: TGTGCCAGCAGTTTCAGGTCGGGGGACAATCAGCCCCAGCATTTT. This translates into CASSFRSGDNQPQHF.

Concerning this clone: Other DNA sequences from this sample encode an identical CDR3 as well. V usage is TRBV5-1 and J usage is TRBJ2-1; 10 bases fit TRBD2. The CDR3 loop spans 15 amino acids. V shed 4 bases, J shed 0 bases, and the junction held 1 base outside the gene matches. Looked up from germline, CDR1 is SGHRS and CDR2 is YFSETQ. CDR3 residues: CASSASGSSYNEQFF. For the CDR3, the DNA is TGCGCCAGCAGCGCTAGCGGGAGCTCCTACAATGAGCAGTTCTTC. The whole variable domain, remainder taken from reference TRBV5-1 and TRBJ2-1, is KAGVTQTPRYLIKTRGQQVTLSCSPISGHRSVSWYQQTPGQGLQFLFEYFSETQRNKGNFPGRFSGRQFSNSRSEMNVSTLELGDSALYLCASSASGSSYNEQFFGPGTRLTVL.